This TCR beta chain was recovered during a study of blood T cell repertoires in COVID-19. On the study more broadly: Both acute and convalescent COVID-19 samples were obtained from the United States, Italy and Spain. PBMCs, B-cell-depleted T cells, or T cells provided the cDNA or gDNA that made up the material.

In germline, CDR1 is WNHNN, CDR2 SYGVQD (reference sequence). The CDR3 consists of 14 residues. The V and J ends lost 8 bases and 7 bases, in that order; junction bases with no gene match: 4. Generated by immunoSEQ multiplex PCR, the TCRdb table keeps only in-frame clones and is missing some. The data contain 200,000 to 300,000 clones, about 85% of them seen just once; the ten biggest clones take up under 5.5%. This TCR came from a man aged 60-69 years with acute or convalescent COVID-19. The chain joins TRBV10-1 to TRBJ2-1; 14 bases are a match to TRBD2. What was sequenced was peripheral blood. The DNA of the CDR3 is TGCGCCAGCTCGACTAGCGGGGGGGGGAATGAGCAGTTCTTC. Protein sequence: CASSTSGGGNEQFF.